This T cell receptor beta chain was captured in a study of shared clonotypes between healthy human individuals. Study as a whole: Two women and a few men aged 18 to 49 served as donors. Used for every donor were three CD4 naive, three CD4 memory, two CD8 naive and one CD8 memory plate.

Per the authors' pipeline: ImmunoSEQ only sent back junction sequences with no quality scores, so filtering was done differently. Only in-frame clones appear in the TCRdb table, and some are missing; sequencing was by immunoSEQ multiplex PCR. V and J calls plus clone size are reproduced from that table; the DNA served to infer D and trimming. The sample shows roughly 2,000,000 clones, approximately 94% of them seen only once. Selected positively for CCR7 and CD45RO-negative, naive CD8 cells excluded terminally differentiated effector memory CD45RA+ cells. Every donor was a Caucasian adult from Nashville, Tennessee. The CDR3 is 17 amino acids.

The chain recombines TRBV21-1 with TRBJ1-1. TRBV21-1 is assigned pseudogene status. The clonotype was recovered from a man between 18 and 29 years old in good health. The sequencing input was naive CD8+ T cells sorted from blood. CDR3 coding DNA: TGTGCCAGCAGCAAAGCAGGGCGGGTCTTGGGGAACACTGAAGCTTTCTTT. Translating gives CASSKAGRVLGNTEAFF.